The 3 T cell receptor beta chains listed next were all sequenced from one sample in a study of T cells after posttransplantation cyclophosphamide. TCRdb keeps only in-frame clones here, not all; method: immunoSEQ multiplex PCR. The sample records roughly 20,000 clones, approximately 98% being singletons. The sample taken for sequencing was naive CD8+ T cells sorted from PBMCs. The receptors come from a man in his forties in good health, CMV-negative, and a related stem cell transplant donor.

The chain is built from TRBV28 and TRBJ2-3, with D perhaps matching TRBD1 (6 bases). Trimming took 5 bases from V and 5 from J, leaving 14 bases between them. From germline, CDR1 is MDHEN and CDR2 SYDVKM. The CDR3 loop spans 14 amino acids. DNA of the CDR3: TGTGCCAGCAGTGTTAACAGGGTGGGAGATACGCAGTATTTT. Amino acid sequence: CASSVNRVGDTQYF. Supplemented by reference TRBV28 and TRBJ2-3, the full variable domain reads DVKVTQSSRYLVKRTGEKVFLECVQDMDHENMFWYRQDPGLGLRLIYFSYDVKMKEKGDIPEGYSVSREKKERFSLILESASTNQTSMYLCASSVNRVGDTQYFGPGTRLTVL.

This rearrangement joins TRBV19 to TRBJ2-2, with 8 bases that match TRBD2. Per the germline V gene, CDR1 is LNHDA and CDR2 is SQIVND (reference sequence). This CDR3 is 14 amino acids long. V lost 3 bases and J lost 5; bases outside the gene matches: 2. This CDR3 reads CASSMERETGELFF. DNA of the CDR3: TGTGCCAGTAGTATGGAGCGGGAGACCGGGGAGCTGTTTTTT.

The V call is TRBV7-9, the J call TRBJ1-6; no reliable D call. CDR3 length: 19 residues. Germline CDR1 is SEHNR and CDR2 is FQNEAQ (reference sequence). Trimming took off 1 base at V and 0 bases at J, with 16 bases between the two ends. In DNA form, the CDR3 reads TGTGCCAGCAGCTTAGTGTCGGGTCCAACCAGCTCCTATAATTCACCCCTCCACTTT. It is translated as CASSLVSGPTSSYNSPLHF.